Listed here is a single T cell receptor beta chain. This clonotype was recorded many times. The antigen it recognizes is unknown. Base qualities are not recorded, but no much larger clone differs from it by a single base. This sample is drawn from a study of CD8 T cells in ankylosing spondylitis (dated by TCRdb to 2017 to 2019). Study-level background: The study set out to find disease-linked TCR variants by profiling T cell receptor beta repertoires in ankylosing spondylitis patients and healthy donors. The whole study cohort included under 140 healthy donors and over 20 ankylosing spondylitis patients. Peripheral blood was sampled, and synovial fluid was additionally collected from ankylosing spondylitis patients.

Data came from an Illumina HiSeq 2500. TCR beta libraries were prepared by quantitative 5'-RACE with molecular barcodes. Under the source paper's analysis protocol: Disease-linked TCR variants were identified with a new computational method built on a probabilistic model of VDJ rearrangement. TCRdb ran its own pipeline on the public reads, namely fastp trimming at Q25 and MiXCR clone calling, and kept in-frame beta chains. Rows merge per CDR3 protein into single entries with the most common DNA and genes. It is TCRdb's table, rather than the study itself, that gives the V and J calls and clone size. Within this sample are 130,000 or so distinct CDR3 sequences, with over 6% of them counted one time only. More than 10% of the sample lies in the top ten. Compared with germline, V lacks 5 bases and J lacks 1 base; bases without a gene match: 10. Reading the germline V gene (reference sequence) gives CDR1 DFQATT and CDR2 SNEGSKA. The CDR3 numbers 17 residues from cysteine through phenylalanine. The read is trimmed to its CDR3 DNA, 51 bases read in frame from base 1.

What the research found in general, with its limitations: Some TCR beta motif variants had previously been reported in synovial fluid and blood of reactive arthritis patients, which suggested common disease-initiation mechanisms. In peripheral blood, the disease-linked clones were found at relatively low frequencies and had a CD8+ phenotype. Blood from ankylosing spondylitis patients appeared to be characterized by a TCR beta motif composed of about 8 highly homologous amino acid variants. Significant enrichment of the disease-linked clones was reported in matched synovial fluid samples from ankylosing spondylitis patients.

The sequence came from a male donor with ankylosing spondylitis or in good health (not recorded which). Recombination linked TRBV20-1 to TRBJ2-7; TRBD2 matches 14 bases in the middle. The sequenced material came from blood, either unsorted or a sorted T cell fraction (not recorded which). The CDR3 protein sequence reads: CSAGLAGGHPRSYEQYF. The nucleotide sequence is TGCAGTGCTGGACTAGCGGGGGGCCACCCCAGATCCTACGAGCAGTACTTC.